The 11 T cell receptor beta chains presented below share a single source sample, sequenced in a study of Graves' ophthalmopathy and Graves' hyperthyroidism. Beta-chain TCR CDR3 regions were amplified from RNA transcripts. Second-round multiplex PCR followed a first-round RT-PCR using HTBI primers. TCRdb re-called the multiplex PCR reads through MiXCR, storing one row per CDR3 protein. The table includes 500,000 to 700,000 distinct CDR3 sequences, around a fifth detected once. Source material: peripheral blood. These TCRs come from a woman in her late teens or twenties with stable Graves' hyperthyroidism. Some clones in this sample may be carry-over from other donors' samples.

This chain connects TRBV18 to TRBJ1-2; D gene unclear. CDR3 length equals 14 residues. Deletions cut 0 bases from V and 4 bases from J, with 9 bases between. CDR1 and CDR2 from the germline V gene are KGHSH and LQKENI. CDR3 amino acids: CASSPPTTVYGYTF. Written as DNA, the CDR3 is TGTGCCAGCTCACCACCGACGACCGTCTATGGCTACACCTTC.

This clonotype was observed at least ten times. CDR3 amino acids: CASSLANRYRDGYTF. In DNA form, the CDR3 reads TGTGCCAGCAGCTTAGCGAACCGTTATAGGGATGGCTACACCTTC. V usage is TRBV7-9 and J usage is TRBJ1-2; no definite D call. V shed 0 bases and J shed 6 bases, with 14 bases lying between them. This CDR3 comprises 15 residues. Germline V CDR1 and CDR2: SEHNR, FQNEAQ (reference sequence).

The chain is built from TRBV9 and TRBJ2-2; 10 bases map to TRBD2. The CDR3 has 17 amino acids. Germline CDR1 and CDR2: SGDLS and YYNGEE. V lost 4 bases to trimming and J lost 3 bases; unmatched junction nucleotides: 9. In DNA form, the CDR3 reads TGTGCCAGCAGCTCTAGGGGACTAGCGTTGGACACCGGGGAGCTGTTTTTT. The encoded protein is CASSSRGLALDTGELFF.

This clonotype appeared many times. The chain links TRBV7-3 to TRBJ2-5; no reliable D call. The CDR3 totals 14 residues. V was cut by 2 bases and J by 1 base, with 8 bases left in between. The germline gives CDR1 SGHTA, CDR2 FQGTGA. CDR3 DNA: TGTGCCAGCAGCTTAGGGCCGGGCCAAGAGACCCAGTACTTC. Its protein is CASSLGPGQETQYF.

This clonotype was picked up many times. This chain joins TRBV27 and TRBJ1-1, with 7 bases lining up with TRBD1. Germline trimming cut 6 bases from V and 4 bases from J; bases unmatched to any gene: 5. CDR3 size: 13 residues. Germline V gene lookup returns CDR1 MNHEY and CDR2 SMNVEV (reference sequence). The DNA for the CDR3 is TGTGCCAGCAGACCGAACAGGGGCACTGAAGCTTTCTTT. It translates to CASRPNRGTEAFF.

This clonotype was seen a few times. This rearrangement joins TRBV5-1 to TRBJ2-7; D is undetermined. The germline V gene encodes CDR1 SGHRS and CDR2 YFSETQ. Trimming took 7 bases from V and 3 from J, leaving 14 bases between them. This CDR3 has 13 amino acids. Written as DNA, the CDR3 is TGCGCCAGCCGCCCTCATACAGACTACGAGCAGTACTTC. Encoded protein: CASRPHTDYEQYF. Variable domain in full (rest from reference TRBV5-1 and TRBJ2-7): KAGVTQTPRYLIKTRGQQVTLSCSPISGHRSVSWYQQTPGQGLQFLFEYFSETQRNKGNFPGRFSGRQFSNSRSEMNVSTLELGDSALYLCASRPHTDYEQYFGPGTRLTVT.

In its sample, this clonotype was seen many times. The gene calls are TRBV30 and TRBJ1-1; D is unclear. The CDR3 sequence is 13 residues long. V dropped 1 base and J dropped 7 bases, with 13 bases sitting between them. Germline V gene data show CDR1 as GTSNPN and CDR2 as SVGIG (reference sequence). The CDR3 coding sequence is TGTGCCTGGAGTGGAACCCAGTGGGGTGAAGCTTTCTTT. It codes for CAWSGTQWGEAFF.

This clonotype occurred many times. The gene calls are TRBV6-1 and TRBJ2-2; D ambiguous. The CDR3 runs to 15 residues. Trimming took off 5 bases at V and 4 bases at J, with 14 bases between the two ends. The V gene's germline CDR1 is MNHNS and CDR2 SASEGT. CDR3 loop: CASSPGSQFTGELFF. The DNA of the CDR3 is TGTGCCAGCAGTCCCGGCTCCCAGTTCACCGGGGAGCTGTTTTTT.

On this clonotype itself: An end of the junction differs from the germline gene, which may be a read error. V and J are TRBV28 and TRBJ1-1; D is perhaps TRBD1 (5 bases). The CDR3 runs 15 residues. From germline, CDR1 is MDHEN and CDR2 SYDVKM. The CDR3 loop reads CASGPVRQLNTEACF. CDR3 sequence (DNA): TGTGCCAGCGGACCGGTTCGACAGTTGAACACTGAAGCTTGCTTT.

This clonotype has a handful of counts. V usage is TRBV2 and J usage is TRBJ2-7, with TRBD1 matching 11 bases. The CDR3 loop spans 16 amino acids. CDR1 is SNHLY, CDR2 FYNNEI, per germline. V was clipped by 6 bases and J by 3 bases; unmatched bases: 10. CDR3 nucleotide sequence: TGTGCCAGCAGCCCCCCCGGGACAGGGGGGATCTACGAGCAGTACTTC. Translated: CASSPPGTGGIYEQYF.

Ten or more counts support this clonotype. The genes are TRBV2 and TRBJ1-2, with TRBD1 identical over 9 bases. The CDR3 extends over 15 amino acids. The germline V gene has CDR1 SNHLY and CDR2 FYNNEI. Trimming cost V 6 bases and J 4 bases; bases outside gene matches: 9. DNA of the CDR3: TGTGCCAGCAGAACGGACAGGGGAAAACTCTATGGCTACACCTTC. This codes for CASRTDRGKLYGYTF.